Shown below are 29 T cell receptor beta chains from a single sample sequenced in a study of blood T cell repertoires in COVID-19. The table came from immunoSEQ multiplex PCR; TCRdb's copy has only in-frame clones and leaves some out. Here the sample spans 150,000 to 200,000 clones, approximately 91% being singletons. The specimen was peripheral blood. The receptors shown here come from a man aged 18 to 30 with acute or convalescent COVID-19.

The V gene is TRBV7-9, the J gene TRBJ2-3; D unresolved. The ends were cut back, 6 bases at V and 5 bases at J, with 12 bases in the middle. Germline CDR1 is SEHNR and CDR2 is FQNEAQ (reference sequence). The CDR3 runs to 13 residues. CDR3: CASSPTSVDTQYF. In DNA, the CDR3 is TGTGCCAGCAGTCCGACATCGGTAGATACGCAGTATTTT.

V and J are TRBV7-9 and TRBJ2-1; D is undetermined. Germline CDR1 SEHNR, CDR2 FQNEAQ (reference sequence). The V gene lost 6 bases and the J gene lost 0 bases, with 12 bases spanning the gap. The CDR3 sequence is 15 residues long. The CDR3 region has the DNA TGTGCCAGCAGAACTACTACCAGCTCCTACAATGAGCAGTTCTTC. Translated, it gives CASRTTTSSYNEQFF.

The V and J genes are TRBV27 and TRBJ1-2; the D gene is possibly TRBD1 (6 bases). V was cut by 5 bases and J by 8 bases, with 15 bases left in between. Looked up from germline, CDR1 is MNHEY and CDR2 is SMNVEV (reference sequence). The CDR3 is 13 residues long. The DNA of the CDR3 is TGTGCCAGCAGTCCGAGACAGGTTGCGGGCTACACCTTC. Translating it yields CASSPRQVAGYTF.

The chain recombines TRBV4-1 with TRBJ1-6, with D tentatively TRBD1 (5 bases). CDR1 and CDR2 from the germline V gene are MGHRA and YSYEKL. CDR3 length equals 16 residues. V gave up 7 bases and J gave up 3 bases, with 16 bases separating them. This chain's CDR3 is CASNLGTLVYNSPLHF. Here the CDR3 DNA reads TGCGCCAGCAACCTTGGGACTTTAGTCTATAATTCACCCCTCCACTTT.

V and J are TRBV6-2 or TRBV6-3 and TRBJ2-7; D is possibly TRBD2 (5 bases). CDR3 length equals 14 residues. Germline V gives CDR1 MNHEY, CDR2 SVGEGT. Trimming pared 6 bases from V and 1 base from J, leaving 13 bases between. The DNA for the CDR3 is TGTGCCAGCAGCCCCCCGACGGGGTCCTACGAGCAGTACTTC. This gives the protein CASSPPTGSYEQYF.

The chain recombines TRBV2 with TRBJ1-4; D perhaps matches TRBD1 (5 bases). Trimming stripped 1 base from V and 6 bases from J, with 15 bases between. The CDR3 is 16 residues long. Per germline, CDR1 SNHLY and CDR2 FYNNEI. In DNA form, the CDR3 reads TGTGCCAGCAGTGAAGGGGGCTGGCAGGGTGATGAAAAACTGTTTTTT. This translates into CASSEGGWQGDEKLFF.

This chain links TRBV9 with TRBJ1-1, with 7 positions matching TRBD1. This CDR3 comprises 16 residues. Germline V gene lookup returns CDR1 SGDLS and CDR2 YYNGEE. Trimming took 3 bases from V and 0 from J; bases not matched to a gene: 8. The CDR3: CASSDHRGPVNTEAFF. The CDR3 nucleotides read TGTGCCAGCAGCGACCACAGGGGTCCGGTGAACACTGAAGCTTTCTTT.

The rearrangement uses TRBV5-1 and TRBJ2-7, with 7 bases fitting TRBD1. CDR1 and CDR2 from the germline V gene are SGHRS and YFSETQ. CDR3 length: 13 amino acids. Unmatched junction bases numbered 14, after V lost 5 bases and J lost 12 bases. The CDR3 reads CASSSGTALEGYF. The CDR3 region has the DNA TGCGCCAGCAGTTCAGGGACAGCCCTCGAGGGGTACTTC.

V and J are TRBV24-1 and TRBJ2-7, with TRBD1 matching over 8 bases. Germline CDR1 KGHDR, CDR2 SFDVKD. Germline trimming cut 3 bases from V and 3 bases from J; bases unmatched to any gene: 6. The CDR3 has 15 residues. The chain's CDR3 is CATSDPGTGVYEQYF. As DNA, the CDR3 is TGTGCCACCAGTGATCCCGGGACAGGAGTCTACGAGCAGTACTTC.

The V gene is TRBV19, the J gene TRBJ2-1; D is uncertain. V lost 7 bases, J lost 7 bases, and 20 bases lay in between. CDR3 length: 15 amino acids. Germline-derived CDR1 and CDR2 are LNHDA and SQIVND (reference sequence). The CDR3 region is CASTLMAASGNEQFF. The CDR3 DNA is TGTGCCAGTACCTTGATGGCGGCCTCCGGAAATGAGCAGTTCTTC. The full variable domain, in which reference TRBV19 and TRBJ2-1 provide the parts outside the CDR3, is DGGITQSPKYLFRKEGQNVTLSCEQNLNHDAMYWYRQDPGQGLRLIYYSQIVNDFQKGDIAEGYSVSREKKESFPLTVTSAQKNPTAFYLCASTLMAASGNEQFFGPGTRLTVL.

With respect to this clone: The same CDR3 arises from other DNA sequences in this sample as well. The rearrangement uses TRBV5-1 and TRBJ2-3, with TRBD1 matching 9 bases. The V segment lost 3 bases and the J segment 2 bases; nucleotides outside the gene matches: 4. CDR1 and CDR2 (germline): SGHRS, YFSETQ. CDR3 length: 15 residues. The CDR3 DNA follows: TGCGCCAGCAGCTGGGGACAGGGCTTCACAGATACGCAGTATTTT. Its translation: CASSWGQGFTDTQYF. The full variable domain, its missing parts supplied by reference TRBV5-1 and TRBJ2-3, is KAGVTQTPRYLIKTRGQQVTLSCSPISGHRSVSWYQQTPGQGLQFLFEYFSETQRNKGNFPGRFSGRQFSNSRSEMNVSTLELGDSALYLCASSWGQGFTDTQYFGPGTRLTVL.

V usage is TRBV5-1 and J usage is TRBJ2-7, with TRBD1 matching 9 bases. V shed 0 bases, J shed 0 bases, and the junction held 7 bases outside the gene matches. The CDR3 has 17 residues. CDR1 and CDR2 from the germline V gene are SGHRS and YFSETQ. The CDR3 here is CASSLGRQGGASYEQYF. The CDR3 nucleotides read TGCGCCAGCAGCTTGGGGCGACAGGGGGGCGCCTCCTACGAGCAGTACTTC.

The V gene is TRBV12-3 or TRBV12-4, the J gene TRBJ1-1, with 7 positions matching TRBD1. The ends lost 6 bases at V and 8 bases at J; junction bases unmatched: 6. CDR3 length: 12 residues. CDR3 sequence reads: CASRKQGLEAFF. CDR3 in DNA: TGTGCCAGCAGAAAACAGGGGTTAGAAGCTTTCTTT.

This rearrangement joins TRBV30 to TRBJ1-1, with D perhaps matching TRBD1 (6 bases). V was pared by 2 bases and J by 8 bases, with 12 bases between. Germline V gene lookup returns CDR1 GTSNPN and CDR2 SVGIG (reference sequence). The CDR3 totals 12 residues. CDR3 loop: CAWSPRQAEAFF. The CDR3 DNA reads TGTGCCTGGAGTCCCCGACAGGCCGAAGCTTTCTTT.

The chain links TRBV27 to TRBJ1-2; D not resolved. Germline CDR1 MNHEY, CDR2 SMNVEV (reference sequence). With 3 bases removed from V and 4 bases from J, the gap between germline ends came to 15 bases. This CDR3 is 15 amino acids long. In DNA, the CDR3 is TGTGCCAGCAGTTTTTATGGGCCCGGAGGCTATGGCTACACCTTC. Protein sequence: CASSFYGPGGYGYTF.

The rearrangement links TRBV14 to TRBJ2-1; a weak D match, TRBD1 (6 bases). The CDR3 totals 16 residues. V gave up 0 bases and J gave up 3 bases, with 12 bases separating them. Germline CDR1 is SGHDN and CDR2 is FVKESK. The CDR3 DNA is TGTGCCAGCAGCCAAGATCCCGGACAGCTCTACAATGAGCAGTTCTTC. Protein sequence: CASSQDPGQLYNEQFF.

The chain joins TRBV5-1 to TRBJ2-7, with D maybe TRBD2 (6 bases). The ends were cut back, 4 bases at V and 0 bases at J, with 17 bases in the middle. Germline V gene sequence: CDR1 SGHRS, CDR2 YFSETQ. The CDR3 totals 16 residues. The CDR3 protein is CASSPWDSFSSYEQYF. For the CDR3, the DNA is TGCGCCAGCAGCCCATGGGACTCTTTCAGCTCCTACGAGCAGTACTTC.

The chain couples TRBV5-6 to TRBJ2-3; D is perhaps TRBD1 (6 bases). Trimming removed 1 base from V and 4 bases from J, with 13 bases in between. Looked up from germline, CDR1 is SGHDT and CDR2 is YYEEEE. CDR3 length: 15 amino acids. As DNA, the CDR3 is TGTGCCAGCAGCTTGATAACAGGGTCACCAGATACGCAGTATTTT. This sequence encodes CASSLITGSPDTQYF. Together with reference TRBV5-6 and TRBJ2-3, the CDR3 gives the full variable domain: DAGVTQSPTHLIKTRGQQVTLRCSPKSGHDTVSWYQQALGQGPQFIFQYYEEEERQRGNFPDRFSGHQFPNYSSELNVNALLLGDSALYLCASSLITGSPDTQYFGPGTRLTVL.

This clone was counted only a few times. CDR3 sequence (DNA): TGTGCCAGCACCCCCTCCGGGACAGGCTACGAGCAGTACTTC. Translating it yields CASTPSGTGYEQYF. This chain uses TRBV6-6 with TRBJ2-7; 8 nucleotides line up with TRBD1. The V and J ends lost 7 bases and 3 bases, in that order; junction bases with no gene match: 8. This CDR3 is 14 amino acids long. Germline V CDR1 and CDR2: MNHNY, SVGAGI (reference sequence).

This chain uses TRBV18 with TRBJ2-6; no reliable D call. The CDR3 consists of 18 residues. CDR1 KGHSH and CDR2 LQKENI come from the germline V gene. The germline V and J ends were trimmed by 1 base and 0 bases, with 13 bases remaining between them. The CDR3 nucleotides are TGTGCCAGCTCACCACGGTGGGCAGGAACCTCTGGGGCCAACGTCCTGACTTTC. Its protein product is CASSPRWAGTSGANVLTF. Variable domain in full (rest from reference TRBV18 and TRBJ2-6): NAGVMQNPRHLVRRRGQEARLRCSPMKGHSHVYWYRQLPEEGLKFMVYLQKENIIDESGMPKERFSAEFPKEGPSILRIQQVVRGDSAAYFCASSPRWAGTSGANVLTFGAGSRLTVL.

The chain recombines TRBV2 with TRBJ1-1; D possibly corresponds to TRBD1 (6 bases). This CDR3 has 14 residues. The germline V gene has CDR1 SNHLY and CDR2 FYNNEI. Trimming took off 3 bases at V and 0 bases at J, with 8 bases between the two ends. The CDR3 DNA is TGTGCCAGCAGTGAGGGGGCCCTGAACACTGAAGCTTTCTTT. It codes for CASSEGALNTEAFF.

This clone was counted a single time. This chain uses TRBV4-1 with TRBJ1-5; 8 bases agree with TRBD1. Germline values: CDR1 MGHRA, CDR2 YSYEKL. V was pared by 1 base and J by 1 base, with 9 bases of the junction left unmatched. The CDR3 spans 18 residues. CDR3 protein: CASSQVGRGLRSNQPQHF. In DNA form, the CDR3 reads TGCGCCAGCAGCCAAGTGGGCAGGGGGCTTAGGAGCAATCAGCCCCAGCATTTT.

The J gene is TRBJ2-6, the V gene TRBV2; TRBD1 is a possible D gene (6 bases). V was shortened by 11 bases and J by 1 base, with 18 bases between the two germline ends. The CDR3 sequence is 16 residues long. The germline gives CDR1 SNHLY, CDR2 FYNNEI. The CDR3 sequence is CARSSEGGSGANVLTF. The DNA of the CDR3 is TGTGCCCGGAGCAGTGAAGGGGGTTCTGGGGCCAACGTCCTGACTTTC.

The chain joins TRBV9 to TRBJ1-1, with D perhaps TRBD1 (6 bases). The V and J ends lost 2 bases and 4 bases respectively, with 12 bases between them. This CDR3 comprises 14 residues. The V gene's germline CDR1 is SGDLS and CDR2 YYNGEE. The CDR3 DNA reads as TGTGCCAGCAGCGTCGTGATACAGGGCACTGAAGCTTTCTTT. Encoded protein: CASSVVIQGTEAFF.

This clone was seen just once. The gene calls are TRBV19 and TRBJ2-3; D possibly corresponds to TRBD2 (5 bases). V lost 7 bases and J 0 bases, leaving 11 bases between the germline ends. CDR3 size: 14 residues. Germline V gene data show CDR1 as LNHDA and CDR2 as SQIVND (reference sequence). The CDR3 coding sequence is TGTGCCAGTAAACCGGGAACGAGCACAGATACGCAGTATTTT. This gives the protein CASKPGTSTDTQYF.

This chain links TRBV18 with TRBJ2-1; a weak D match, TRBD1 (6 bases). CDR1 KGHSH and CDR2 LQKENI come from the germline V gene. The ends were cut back, 3 bases at V and 5 bases at J, with 11 bases in the middle. This CDR3 region has 14 residues. CDR3 protein: CASSPYRDNNEQFF. CDR3 nucleotide sequence: TGTGCCAGCTCACCGTACAGGGACAACAATGAGCAGTTCTTC.

The rearrangement joins TRBV7-2 to TRBJ2-3; possible D gene TRBD1, 6 bases. The V end was cut by 5 bases, the J end by 7 bases, with 13 bases between. The CDR3 is made up of 13 amino acids. CDR1 is SGHTA and CDR2 is FQGNSA in the germline V gene. The CDR3 sequence is CASSPPGQNTQYF. In nucleotides, the CDR3 is TGTGCCAGCAGCCCACCGGGACAAAATACGCAGTATTTT.

The chain is built from TRBV6-6 and TRBJ1-2; weak D call: TRBD1 (6 bases). The CDR3 sequence is 14 residues long. Germline V gene lookup returns CDR1 MNHNY and CDR2 SVGAGI (reference sequence). V lost 6 bases, J lost 5 bases, and 16 bases lay in between. The CDR3 bases are TGTGCCAGCAGGCTACAGGGTGATGGGTATGGCTACACCTTC. This gives the protein CASRLQGDGYGYTF.

V usage is TRBV29-1 and J usage is TRBJ2-5; weak D call: TRBD1 (7 bases). The V gene lost 5 bases and the J gene lost 2 bases, with 18 bases spanning the gap. CDR3 length equals 15 residues. Germline V CDR1 and CDR2: SQVTM, ANQGSEA. In DNA form, the CDR3 reads TGCAGCGTTTGGTTGACAGGGAGGCGGCAAGAGACCCAGTACTTC. It yields the protein CSVWLTGRRQETQYF.